This TCR delta chain was profiled in a study of γδ T cells in repeated Plasmodium falciparum infection. A word on this clone: This probably arose from a read error, given a far larger clone one base away. Other DNA variants within this sample encode the same CDR3.

TCRdb applied CATT to the multiplex PCR reads for clone calling. The sample comprises 55,000 to 70,000 delta-chain clones, 1.7% of which are singletons, and 15% rests with the top ten. Flow sorting of PBMC yielded separate Vgamma9/Vdelta2+ and Vdelta2-negative gammadelta T cell populations for bulk repertoire analysis. Germline CDR1 reads TVYSNPD; CDR2 reads GDNSRS (reference sequence). The CDR3 is 20 amino acids. This rearrangement joins TRDV3 to TRDJ1, with 8 bases lining up with TRDD2. The sample comprised gamma-delta T cells from blood. The origin of this receptor is a pool of human donors (malaria-infected and uninfected, not separated). The CDR3 region is CAFTAFLYNGDERYTDKLIF. CDR3 nucleotides: TGTGCCTTCACGGCCTTCCTATATAATGGGGATGAGCGGTACACCGACAAACTCATCTTT.